The present entry profiles one T cell receptor (beta chain) with its context. Its cognate antigen is unknown. These data come from a study of CD8+ T cells in alopecia areata. Background on the study: Treated patients were dosed with oral tofacitinib, taking 5 to 10 mg twice daily.

Treatment indicated: oral pan-JAK inhibitor, 5-10 mg twice daily. Sampling of alopecia areata patients yielded lesional scalp punch biopsies as well as peripheral blood. This CDR3 region has 17 residues. CDR1 is SGHVS, CDR2 FQNEAQ, per germline. V was pared by 5 bases and J by 4 bases, with 14 bases of the junction left unmatched. Reverse transcribed after extraction, RNA yielded cDNA as the sequencing template. Some clones are missing from TCRdb's copy, which holds only in-frame ones; the method was immunoSEQ multiplex PCR. Altogether 130,000 to 150,000 clones are present, roughly 82% being singletons, with the ten largest covering 20% to 25%. General study points: The study found TCR sharing across patients less clear than in mice, possibly for HLA reasons.

This chain joins TRBV7-8 and TRBJ2-5; 9 bases match TRBD1. Sequences were derived from CD8+ T cells sorted from blood, sampled at week 4, from a patient treated with tofacitinib. The source of this sequence is a human donor with alopecia areata. CDR3 in amino acids: CASSHATGTGSRETQYF. CDR3 sequence (DNA): TGTGCCAGCAGCCACGCCACCGGGACAGGGAGTCGAGAGACCCAGTACTTC.